A single T cell receptor (beta chain) is shown here with its context. The data were taken from a study of blood T cell repertoires in COVID-19. About the research overall: Sample material is recorded as cDNA or gDNA derived from T cells, B-cell-depleted T cells, or PBMCs.

Using immunoSEQ multiplex PCR, the repertoire was profiled, and TCRdb retains in-frame clones only, with some absent. The sample holds 200,000 to 300,000 clones, nearly 85% seen once. The germline CDR1 and CDR2 sequences are SQVTM and ANQGSEA. This CDR3 comprises 13 residues. V lost 4 bases to trimming and J lost 3 bases, with 13 bases between them. The clonotype comes from a human donor in a cohort sampled during active COVID-19. This chain links TRBV29-1 with TRBJ2-7, with D tentatively TRBD1 (6 bases). The source material was peripheral blood. The CDR3 loop reads CSVAPRGGYEQYF. CDR3 DNA sequence: TGCAGCGTTGCACCCAGGGGCGGCTACGAGCAGTACTTC.